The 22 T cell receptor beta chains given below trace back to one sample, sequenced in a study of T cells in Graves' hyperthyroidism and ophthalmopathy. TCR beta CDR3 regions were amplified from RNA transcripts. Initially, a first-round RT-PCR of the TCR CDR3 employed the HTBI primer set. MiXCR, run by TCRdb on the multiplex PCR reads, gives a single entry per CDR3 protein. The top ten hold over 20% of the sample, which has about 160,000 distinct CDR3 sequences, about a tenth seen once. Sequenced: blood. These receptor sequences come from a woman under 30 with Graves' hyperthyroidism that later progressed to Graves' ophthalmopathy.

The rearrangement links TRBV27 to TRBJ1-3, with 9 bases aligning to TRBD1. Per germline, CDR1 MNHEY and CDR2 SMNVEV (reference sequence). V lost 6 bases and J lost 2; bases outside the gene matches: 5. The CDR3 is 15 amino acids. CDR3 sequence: CASSPTGGPGNTIYF. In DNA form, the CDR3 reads TGTGCCAGCAGCCCCACAGGGGGCCCTGGAAACACCATATATTTT.

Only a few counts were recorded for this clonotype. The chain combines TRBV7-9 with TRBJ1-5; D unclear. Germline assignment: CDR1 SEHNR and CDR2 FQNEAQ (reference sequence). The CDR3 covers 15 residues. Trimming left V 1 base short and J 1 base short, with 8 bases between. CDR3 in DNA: TGTGCCAGCAGCTTAGGACACACAAGCAATCAGCCCCAGCATTTT. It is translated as CASSLGHTSNQPQHF.

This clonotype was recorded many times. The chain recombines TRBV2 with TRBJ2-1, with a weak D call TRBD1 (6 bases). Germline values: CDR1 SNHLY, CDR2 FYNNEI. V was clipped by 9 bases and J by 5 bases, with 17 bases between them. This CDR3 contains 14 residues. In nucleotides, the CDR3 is TGTGCCAGTAGGGACACCTACGGGAACAATGAGCAGTTCTTC. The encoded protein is CASRDTYGNNEQFF. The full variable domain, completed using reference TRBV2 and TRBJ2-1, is EPEVTQTPSHQVTQMGQEVILRCVPISNHLYFYWYRQILGQKVEFLVSFYNNEISEKSEIFDDQFSVERPDGSNFTLKIRSTKLEDSAMYFCASRDTYGNNEQFFGPGTRLTVL.

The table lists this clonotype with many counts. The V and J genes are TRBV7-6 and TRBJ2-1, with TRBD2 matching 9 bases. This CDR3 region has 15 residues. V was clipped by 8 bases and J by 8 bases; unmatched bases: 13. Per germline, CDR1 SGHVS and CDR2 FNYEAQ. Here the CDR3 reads CASSAGGLIRDEQFF. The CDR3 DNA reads TGTGCCAGCTCGGCGGGAGGGCTGATTCGGGATGAGCAGTTCTTC.

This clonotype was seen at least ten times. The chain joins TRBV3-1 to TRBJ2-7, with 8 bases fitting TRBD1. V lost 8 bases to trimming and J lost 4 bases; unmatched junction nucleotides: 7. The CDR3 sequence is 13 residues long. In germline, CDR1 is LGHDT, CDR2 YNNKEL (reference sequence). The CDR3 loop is CASQGAGEYEQYF. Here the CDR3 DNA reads TGTGCCAGCCAGGGGGCGGGTGAGTACGAGCAGTACTTC.

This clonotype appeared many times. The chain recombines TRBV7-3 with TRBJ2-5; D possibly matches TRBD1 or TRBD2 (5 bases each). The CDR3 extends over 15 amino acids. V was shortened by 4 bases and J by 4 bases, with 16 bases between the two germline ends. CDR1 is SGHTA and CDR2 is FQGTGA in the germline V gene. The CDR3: CASSSIEGSAETQYF. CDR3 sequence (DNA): TGTGCCAGCAGCTCCATTGAGGGGTCGGCAGAGACCCAGTACTTC. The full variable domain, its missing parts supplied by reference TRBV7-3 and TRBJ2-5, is GAGVSQTPSNKVTEKGKYVELRCDPISGHTALYWYRQSLGQGPEFLIYFQGTGAADDSGLPNDRFFAVRPEGSVSTLKIQRTERGDSAVYLCASSSIEGSAETQYFGPGTRLLVL.

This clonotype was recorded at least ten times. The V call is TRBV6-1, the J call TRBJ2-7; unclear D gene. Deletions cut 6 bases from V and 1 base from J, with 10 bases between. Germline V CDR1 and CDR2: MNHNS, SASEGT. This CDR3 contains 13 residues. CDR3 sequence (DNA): TGTGCCAGCAGCCCGTACAATTCCTACGAGCAGTACTTC. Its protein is CASSPYNSYEQYF.

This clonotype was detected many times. The CDR3 DNA sequence: TGTGCCAGTAGTCCAAGGGACAGGGGGCTCAATCAGCCCCAGCATTTT. Encoded protein: CASSPRDRGLNQPQHF. V gene TRBV19 combines with J gene TRBJ1-5; 12 positions match TRBD1. This CDR3 contains 16 residues. Unmatched junction bases numbered 5, after V lost 5 bases and J lost 3 bases. Germline V CDR1 and CDR2: LNHDA, SQIVND (reference sequence).

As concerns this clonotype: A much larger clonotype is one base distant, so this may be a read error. CDR3 loop: CASSNGLAGNNKQFF. For the CDR3, the DNA is TGTGCCAGCAGCAACGGACTAGCGGGTAACAATAAGCAGTTCTTC. J is TRBJ2-1 and V is TRBV13; TRBD2 aligns across 11 bases. Germline CDR1 is PRHDT and CDR2 is FYEKMQ (reference sequence). The CDR3 runs to 15 residues.

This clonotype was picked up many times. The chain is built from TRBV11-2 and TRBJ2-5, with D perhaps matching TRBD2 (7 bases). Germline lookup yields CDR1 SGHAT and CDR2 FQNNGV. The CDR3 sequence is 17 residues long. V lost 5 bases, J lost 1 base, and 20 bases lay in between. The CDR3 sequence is CASSPQGGGGFQETQYF. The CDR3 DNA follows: TGTGCCAGCAGCCCACAGGGCGGGGGAGGGTTCCAAGAGACCCAGTACTTC.

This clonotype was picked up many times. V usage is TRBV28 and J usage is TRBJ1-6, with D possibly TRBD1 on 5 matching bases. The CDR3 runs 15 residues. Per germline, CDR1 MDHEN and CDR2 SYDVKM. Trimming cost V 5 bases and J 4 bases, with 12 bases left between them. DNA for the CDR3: TGTGCCAGCAGTGGCCGGGGCTGGTATAATTCACCCCTCCACTTT. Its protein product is CASSGRGWYNSPLHF.

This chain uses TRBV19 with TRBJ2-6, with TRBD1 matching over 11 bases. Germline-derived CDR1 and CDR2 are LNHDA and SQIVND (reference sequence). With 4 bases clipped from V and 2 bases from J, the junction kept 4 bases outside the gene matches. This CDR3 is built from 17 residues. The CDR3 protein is CASSTRTGGTGANVLTF. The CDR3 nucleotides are TGTGCCAGTAGTACCCGGACAGGGGGCACTGGGGCCAACGTCCTGACTTTC.

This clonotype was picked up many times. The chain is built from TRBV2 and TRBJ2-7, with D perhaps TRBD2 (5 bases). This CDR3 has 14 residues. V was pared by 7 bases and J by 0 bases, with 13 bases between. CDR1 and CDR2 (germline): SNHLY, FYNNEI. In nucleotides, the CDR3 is TGTGCCAGCACCAAGCGGAAGAGCTCCTACGAGCAGTACTTC. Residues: CASTKRKSSYEQYF.

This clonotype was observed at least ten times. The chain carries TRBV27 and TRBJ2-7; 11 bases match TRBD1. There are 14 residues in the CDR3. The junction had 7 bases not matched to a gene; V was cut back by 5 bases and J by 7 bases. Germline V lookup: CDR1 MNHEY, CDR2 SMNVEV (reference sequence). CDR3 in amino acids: CASSPQDRGLEQYF. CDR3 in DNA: TGTGCCAGCAGTCCTCAGGACAGGGGGCTGGAGCAGTACTTC.

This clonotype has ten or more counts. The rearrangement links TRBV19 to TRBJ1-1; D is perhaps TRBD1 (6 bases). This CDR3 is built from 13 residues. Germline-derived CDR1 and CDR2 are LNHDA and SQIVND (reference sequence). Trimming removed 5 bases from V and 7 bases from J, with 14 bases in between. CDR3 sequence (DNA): TGTGCCAGTAGTGTCTACAGGGATGATGAAGCTTTCTTT. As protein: CASSVYRDDEAFF.

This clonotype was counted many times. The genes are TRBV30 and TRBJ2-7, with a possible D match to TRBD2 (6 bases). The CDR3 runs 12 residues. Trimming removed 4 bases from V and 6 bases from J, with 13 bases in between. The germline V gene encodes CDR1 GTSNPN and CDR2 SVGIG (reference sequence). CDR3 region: CAWMAGPPEQYF. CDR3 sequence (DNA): TGTGCCTGGATGGCGGGACCTCCCGAGCAGTACTTC.

CDR3 sequence: CATSDVGAKETQYF. The CDR3 DNA is TGTGCCACCAGTGATGTAGGAGCTAAAGAGACCCAGTACTTC. The rearrangement joins TRBV24-1 to TRBJ2-5; D gene uncertain. The CDR3 is 14 residues long. V gave up 3 bases and J gave up 3 bases, with 10 bases separating them. Looked up from germline, CDR1 is KGHDR and CDR2 is SFDVKD.

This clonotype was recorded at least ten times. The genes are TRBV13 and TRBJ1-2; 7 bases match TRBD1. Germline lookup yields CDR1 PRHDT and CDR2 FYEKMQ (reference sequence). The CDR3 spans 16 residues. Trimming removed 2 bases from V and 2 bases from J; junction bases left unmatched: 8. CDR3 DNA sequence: TGTGCCAGCAGCTTACAACAGGGGTTTAGCAACTATGGCTACACCTTC. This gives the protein CASSLQQGFSNYGYTF.

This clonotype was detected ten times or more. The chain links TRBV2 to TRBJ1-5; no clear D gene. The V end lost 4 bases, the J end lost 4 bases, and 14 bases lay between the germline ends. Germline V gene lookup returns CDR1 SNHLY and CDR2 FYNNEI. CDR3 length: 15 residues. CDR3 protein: CASSVNSADNQPQHF. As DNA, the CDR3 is TGTGCCAGCAGTGTGAATTCGGCAGATAATCAGCCCCAGCATTTT.

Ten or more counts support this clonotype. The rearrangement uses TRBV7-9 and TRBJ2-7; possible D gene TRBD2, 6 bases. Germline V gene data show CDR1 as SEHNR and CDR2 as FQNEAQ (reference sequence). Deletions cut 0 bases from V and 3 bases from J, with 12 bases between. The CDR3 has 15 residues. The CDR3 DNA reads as TGTGCCAGCAGCTTAGCGGGGGGTAGGTTCTACGAGCAGTACTTC. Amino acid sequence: CASSLAGGRFYEQYF.

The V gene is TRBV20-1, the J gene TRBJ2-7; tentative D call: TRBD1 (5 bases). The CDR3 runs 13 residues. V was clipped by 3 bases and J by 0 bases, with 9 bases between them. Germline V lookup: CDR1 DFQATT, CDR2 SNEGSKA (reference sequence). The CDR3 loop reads CSARDTSSYEQYF. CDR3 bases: TGCAGTGCTAGGGACACGAGCTCCTACGAGCAGTACTTC.

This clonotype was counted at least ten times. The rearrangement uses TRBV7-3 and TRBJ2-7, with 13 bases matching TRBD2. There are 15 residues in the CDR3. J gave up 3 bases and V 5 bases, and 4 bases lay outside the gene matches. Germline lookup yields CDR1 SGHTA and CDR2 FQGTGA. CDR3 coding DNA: TGTGCCAGCAGCGCCGGGACTAGCGGGAACTACGAGCAGTACTTC. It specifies CASSAGTSGNYEQYF. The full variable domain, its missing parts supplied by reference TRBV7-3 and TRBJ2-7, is GAGVSQTPSNKVTEKGKYVELRCDPISGHTALYWYRQSLGQGPEFLIYFQGTGAADDSGLPNDRFFAVRPEGSVSTLKIQRTERGDSAVYLCASSAGTSGNYEQYFGPGTRLTVT.